This note documents a single TCR beta chain sequence. Its antigen is unidentified. CDR1 and CDR2 from the germline V gene are MGHDK and SYGVNS. The ends were cut back, 5 bases at V and 7 bases at J, with 11 bases in the middle. The CDR3 is 13 residues long. The sample comes from a study of response to subunit inactivated influenza vaccine. The study, taken as a whole, reports: Authors suggested seasonal influenza vaccinations each recruit few new T cells.

TCRdb reprocessed the RT-PCR reads via MiXCR and lists one record per CDR3 protein. The sample includes about 800,000 distinct CDR3 sequences, about 20% of them seen just once. The chain is built from TRBV25-1 and TRBJ1-4; D is uncertain. The source of this sequence is a man aged 45-60 years who received an inactivated influenza vaccine. This material consisted of PBMCs from blood, taken 5 days after vaccination. The CDR3 DNA is TGTGCCAGCAGTCAATTCGGAGGTGAAAAACTGTTTTTT. It is translated as CASSQFGGEKLFF.